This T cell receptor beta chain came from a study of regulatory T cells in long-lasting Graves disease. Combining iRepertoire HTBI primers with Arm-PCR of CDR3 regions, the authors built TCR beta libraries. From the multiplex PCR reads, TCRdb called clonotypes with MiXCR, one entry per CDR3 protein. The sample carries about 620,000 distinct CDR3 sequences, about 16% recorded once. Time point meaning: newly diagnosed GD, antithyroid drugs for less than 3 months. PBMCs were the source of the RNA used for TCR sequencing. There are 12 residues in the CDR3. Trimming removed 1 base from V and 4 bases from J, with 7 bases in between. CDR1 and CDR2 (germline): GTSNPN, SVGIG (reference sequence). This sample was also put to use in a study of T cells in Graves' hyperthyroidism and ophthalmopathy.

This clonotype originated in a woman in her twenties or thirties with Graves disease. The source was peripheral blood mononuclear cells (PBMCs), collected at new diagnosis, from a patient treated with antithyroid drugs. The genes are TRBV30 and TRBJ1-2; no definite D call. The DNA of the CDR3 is TGTGCCTGGAGTGGATCCGGCTATGGCTACACCTTC. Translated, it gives CAWSGSGYGYTF. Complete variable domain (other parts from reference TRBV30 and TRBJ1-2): SQTIHQWPATLVQPVGSPLSLECTVEGTSNPNLYWYRQAAGRGLQLLFYSVGIGQISSEVPQNLSASRPQDRQFILSSKKLLLSDSGFYLCAWSGSGYGYTFGSGTRLTVV.